This is a list of T cell receptor beta chains from one sample in a study of post-analysis software for immune sequencing data. One entry per CDR3 protein results from TCRdb running MiXCR on the PCR reads. The data hold some 260,000 distinct CDR3 sequences, with 36% observed a single time. Material for sequencing was blood. These receptors were obtained from a girl aged 10 to 17 with multiple sclerosis. The CDR3 runs from the conserved cysteine through the conserved F or W. Fields, in order: CDR3 DNA, CDR3 protein, V gene, clone size, J gene, D gene. A D gene is named only where the DNA matches it firmly. Clone size is stated in some rows and not others, as once, few, many or a class when expanded.

TGCGCCAGCAGGGGCGGACCTTTTAAAGAGACCCAGTACTTC	CASRGGPFKETQYF	TRBV5-1	NA	TRBJ2-5	NA
TGCAGTGCTAGCCCGCCGGGTACAAGTAGCGGGAACTACGAGCAGTACTTC	CSASPPGTSSGNYEQYF	TRBV20-1	NA	TRBJ2-7	TRBD2
TGCGCCAGCAGCCAAGATCAAGGCTACGAGCAGTACTTC	CASSQDQGYEQYF	TRBV4-1	many	TRBJ2-7	NA
TGTGCCAGCCGGGGGGGGGAGCTGTTTTTT	CASRGGELFF	TRBV6-1	few	TRBJ2-2	NA
TGTGCCACCAGTGAGGGGATAGGCAATCAGCCCCAGCATTTT	CATSEGIGNQPQHF	TRBV24-1	NA	TRBJ1-5	NA
TGTGCCAGCAGTTACTCGGGGACAGGGCGGGGTGAAGCTTTCTTT	CASSYSGTGRGEAFF	TRBV6-5	NA	TRBJ1-1	TRBD1
TGTGCCTCGATGCCGGGACGGCAGGGGGCTACCAAAAACATTCAGTACTTC	CASMPGRQGATKNIQYF	TRBV28	many	TRBJ2-4	TRBD1
TGTGCCAGCAGCTCTGGGTTGGGGCGGGAGACCCAGTACTTC	CASSSGLGRETQYF	TRBV7-7	NA	TRBJ2-5	NA
TGCAGTGCACCAAGCTGGACTAGCGGGAGTAGCACAGATACGCAGTATTTT	CSAPSWTSGSSTDTQYF	TRBV20-1	NA	TRBJ2-3	TRBD2
TGTGCCAGTAGCTCGGACAGCCTCCCCAATCAGCCCCAGCATTTT	CASSSDSLPNQPQHF	TRBV19	NA	TRBJ1-5	NA
TGCAGCGTTGAAGAGGGGGTAGAAAAGAGCTCCTACAATGAGCAGTTCTTC	CSVEEGVEKSSYNEQFF	TRBV29-1	NA	TRBJ2-1	NA
TGTGCCAGCCCAACCCGACAGGGGCCACAAGAGACCCAGTACTTC	CASPTRQGPQETQYF	TRBV18	NA	TRBJ2-5	TRBD1
TGCAGTGCAACAGACTCAAACCCCTACGAGCAGTACTTC	CSATDSNPYEQYF	TRBV20-1	NA	TRBJ2-7	NA
TGTGCCAGCCGGGACACCGGGGAGCTGTTTTTT	CASRDTGELFF	TRBV12-3/TRBV12-4	many	TRBJ2-2	NA
TGTGCCAGCAGTTACCGGTCGGGACCTCCCCTTTACAATGAGCAGTTCTTC	CASSYRSGPPLYNEQFF	TRBV6-5	NA	TRBJ2-1	NA
TGCAGTGCAACCCTAGCGGGAGTTCTTAGGAATGAGCAGTTCTTC	CSATLAGVLRNEQFF	TRBV20-1	many	TRBJ2-1	TRBD2
TGTGCCAGCAGTAAACCAGGGGAGAGCGGCTACACCTTC	CASSKPGESGYTF	TRBV6-5	many	TRBJ1-2	NA
TGTGCCAGCAGCTTGGCAGGGATCGGCCAAGAGACCCAGTACTTC	CASSLAGIGQETQYF	TRBV7-8	many	TRBJ2-5	NA
TGCGCCAGCAGCCACTCTGGGAAACTTAATGAAAAACTGTTTTTT	CASSHSGKLNEKLFF	TRBV4-1	many	TRBJ1-4	NA
TGTGCCAGCAGCTTAGAGGGACAGGGAATCGGGGAGCTGTTTTTT	CASSLEGQGIGELFF	TRBV7-2	few	TRBJ2-2	TRBD1
TGTGCCAGCAGCTTGGTGGTAACAGATACGCAGTATTTT	CASSLVVTDTQYF	TRBV7-9	NA	TRBJ2-3	NA
TGCAGTGCTAGAGGCCGTAGGTGGGATCAGCCCCAGCATTTT	CSARGRRWDQPQHF	TRBV20-1	NA	TRBJ1-5	NA
TGTGCCAGCAGCGCCCGCCCGGCCACTAGCGGGGACAATGAGCAGTTCTTC	CASSARPATSGDNEQFF	TRBV7-3	many	TRBJ2-1	TRBD2
TGCAGCGTTGGAGAGGGAGCGGGAGGACTCAATCAGCCCCAGCATTTT	CSVGEGAGGLNQPQHF	TRBV29-1	few	TRBJ1-5	NA
TGTGCCAGCAGCCACCCCCCCGGACGGCACAATGAGCAGTTCTTC	CASSHPPGRHNEQFF	TRBV4-2	NA	TRBJ2-1	NA
TGTGCCACCAGTGATCGGGCCAGGAGCTACAATGAGCAGTTCTTC	CATSDRARSYNEQFF	TRBV24-1	many	TRBJ2-1	NA
TGTGCCAGCAGCCTGAGCGGGGGGGCCGGAGAGACCCAGTACTTC	CASSLSGGAGETQYF	TRBV11-2	many	TRBJ2-5	TRBD2
TGTGCCAGCAGCCGGGACACATCCAACTATGGCTACACCTTC	CASSRDTSNYGYTF	TRBV6-1	many	TRBJ1-2	NA
TGTGCCAGCAGCCCCAGGTTCCTGAGCTCCTACAATGAGCAGTTCTTC	CASSPRFLSSYNEQFF	TRBV14	many	TRBJ2-1	NA
TGTGCCAGCAGCTTAGCACGGACAGGGATAGGGAATTCACCCCTCCACTTT	CASSLARTGIGNSPLHF	TRBV7-2	many	TRBJ1-6	TRBD1
TGTGCCAGCTCACCAGGGGGACTAGCCGGAGATACGCAGTATTTT	CASSPGGLAGDTQYF	TRBV18	once	TRBJ2-3	TRBD2
TGCAGCGCTGGGGCGGGAGTCTCCTACGATGAGCAGTTCTTC	CSAGAGVSYDEQFF	TRBV29-1	NA	TRBJ2-1	TRBD2
TGCAGTGCTAGCCAGGGGGGGTGGTACGAGCAGTACTTC	CSASQGGWYEQYF	TRBV20-1	NA	TRBJ2-7	NA
TGCAGTGTACACCGGGACACACTGCAAGAGACCCAGTACTTC	CSVHRDTLQETQYF	TRBV20-1	many	TRBJ2-5	NA
TGTGCCAGCAGTTTTAGGGGGAACTACAATGAGCAGTTCTTC	CASSFRGNYNEQFF	TRBV27	many	TRBJ2-1	NA
TGTGCCAGCAGTAGCACCCGTCTGGATGCTGAGCAGTTCTTC	CASSSTRLDAEQFF	TRBV2	many	TRBJ2-1	NA
TGTGCCAGCAGCCAAGACGGGGGGCCCGGGGCCAACGTCCTGACTTTC	CASSQDGGPGANVLTF	TRBV3-1	many	TRBJ2-6	NA